These T cell receptor beta chains were read from a single sample in a study of blood T cell repertoires in COVID-19. Assay used: immunoSEQ multiplex PCR; TCRdb lists only in-frame clones, some missing. The sample shows about 200,000 clones, 84% of them seen only once. Sequencing was performed on peripheral blood. These receptors originate from a human donor in a cohort sampled during active COVID-19. The CDR3 runs from the conserved cysteine through the conserved F or W. A D gene is named only where the DNA matches it firmly. Not all rows give a size; the values are once, few, many and, for expanded clones, a class.

j_call | clone_size | d_call | v_call | cdr3_nt | cdr3_aa
TRBJ2-2 | - | - | TRBV2 | TGTGCCAGCAGAAGTCAGGGGAACACCGGGGAGCTGTTTTTT | CASRSQGNTGELFF
TRBJ1-1 | - | - | TRBV6-1 | TGTGCCAGCAGTGACCGGGGGGCCCCGAACACTGAAGCTTTCTTT | CASSDRGAPNTEAFF
TRBJ2-7 | - | - | TRBV7-9 | TGTGCCAGCAGCTTAATATCTTGGCGGGATACCTACGAGCAGTACTTC | CASSLISWRDTYEQYF
TRBJ2-5 | once | - | TRBV5-1 | TGCGCCAGCAGCTTGGATAGGGGATCGGAAGAGACCCAGTACTTC | CASSLDRGSEETQYF
TRBJ2-3 | - | - | TRBV28 | TGTGCCAGCAGTCAGTACACAGATACGCAGTATTTT | CASSQYTDTQYF
TRBJ1-4 | - | TRBD1 | TRBV11-3 | TGTGCCAGCAGCTTACACGGGACAGGGGACTTTGCAACTAATGAAAAACTGTTTTTT | CASSLHGTGDFATNEKLFF
TRBJ2-7 | few | TRBD1 | TRBV24-1 | TGTGCCACCAAATCACAGGGGGCTGAAACCTACGAGCAGTACTTC | CATKSQGAETYEQYF
TRBJ2-1 | - | - | TRBV5-6 | TGTGCCAGCAGCTTTGACGGGATGTGGGGAGCGTACAATGAGCAGTTCTTC | CASSFDGMWGAYNEQFF
TRBJ1-5 | - | - | TRBV28 | TGTGCCAGCAGCCCTACAGGGACTATCTGGGGGTCGAGCAATCAGCCCCAGCATTTT | CASSPTGTIWGSSNQPQHF
TRBJ2-2 | - | TRBD2 | TRBV2 | TGTGCCAGCAGTGAAGCGCTTCTGGCGGGAGGGCCTCTATGGAACACCGGGGAGCTGTTTTTT | CASSEALLAGGPLWNTGELFF
TRBJ1-4 | - | - | TRBV28 | TGTGCCAGCAGTTTTGGGGGGAAGGATGAAAAACTGTTTTTT | CASSFGGKDEKLFF